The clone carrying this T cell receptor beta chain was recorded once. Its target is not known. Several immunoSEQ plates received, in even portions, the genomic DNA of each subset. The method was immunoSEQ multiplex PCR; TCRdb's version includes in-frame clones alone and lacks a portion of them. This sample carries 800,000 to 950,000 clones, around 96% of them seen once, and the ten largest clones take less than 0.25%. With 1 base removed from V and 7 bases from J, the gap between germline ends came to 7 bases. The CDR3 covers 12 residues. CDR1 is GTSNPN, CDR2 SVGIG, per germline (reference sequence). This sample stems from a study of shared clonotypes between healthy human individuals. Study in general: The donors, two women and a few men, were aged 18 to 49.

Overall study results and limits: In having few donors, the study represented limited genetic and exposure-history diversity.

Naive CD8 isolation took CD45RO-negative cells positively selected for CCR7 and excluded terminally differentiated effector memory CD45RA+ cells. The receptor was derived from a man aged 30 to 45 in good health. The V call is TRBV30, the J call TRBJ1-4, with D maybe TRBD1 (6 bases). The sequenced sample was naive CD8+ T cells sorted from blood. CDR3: CAWSGGAEKLFF. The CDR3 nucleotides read TGTGCCTGGAGTGGGGGGGCTGAAAAACTGTTTTTT.